This T cell receptor beta chain is drawn from a study of T cell repertoires in aging, cancer and after chemotherapy. At the level of the study: Healthy donor repertoires were recorded over several months to years and showed clear clonal overlap.

Multiplex touch-down PCR with TRB-A/B primers amplified rearranged V-D-J TRB sequences. Using its own MiXCR run on the multiplex PCR reads, TCRdb lists one record per CDR3 protein. The data show 2,500 or so distinct CDR3 sequences, roughly 30% seen once. The template was genomic DNA from peripheral blood, not RNA. By share, this clonotype counts as medium-sized (0.01 to 0.1%). Its antigen is as yet unknown. The germline CDR1 and CDR2 sequences are LGHNA and YNFKEQ. The germline V and J ends were trimmed by 0 bases and 1 base, with 7 bases remaining between them. The CDR3 sequence is 16 residues long. Study-wide results and caveats: Age-matched healthy donors had significantly more diverse, less clonal blood TCR repertoires than untreated cancer patients.

The sequence was obtained from a human donor in good health. This chain uses TRBV4-2 with TRBJ1-6; TRBD1 is a possible D gene (6 bases). Input material: blood. The CDR3 loop reads CASSQDRGSYNSPLHF. In DNA, the CDR3 is TGTGCCAGCAGCCAAGATAGGGGGTCCTATAATTCACCCCTCCACTTT.